This T cell receptor beta chain was observed in a study of shared clonotypes between healthy human individuals. There were no recent acute infections or vaccinations among the donors, who were healthy HIV-negative adults. TCRdb keeps only in-frame clones here, not all; method: immunoSEQ multiplex PCR. The table has more than 1 million clones, roughly 74% seen once. The CDR3 consists of 16 residues. V lost 5 bases and J lost 5; bases outside the gene matches: 7. Looked up from germline, CDR1 is SEHNR and CDR2 is FQNEAQ (reference sequence). Material for sequencing was memory CD4+ T cells from PBMCs. This sample's subset: CD45RA-negative fraction. This receptor was identified in a man aged 18 to 30 in good health. Some clones in this sample may be carry-over from other donors' samples. This sequence joins TRBV7-9 and TRBJ2-5; the match to TRBD2 covers 14 bases. CDR3 sequence reads: CASSPTSGRAGETQYF. The DNA of the CDR3 is TGTGCCAGCAGCCCGACTAGCGGGAGGGCCGGTGAGACCCAGTACTTC.